This T cell receptor beta chain was obtained from a study of Ad26.COV2.S vaccination and SARS-CoV-2 variants. Study observations and caveats: Those who received vaccine or placebo ended up with similar non-spike TCR breadth.

This CDR3 comprises 19 residues. V lost 2 bases and J lost 0, with 17 bases in between. Germline CDR1 and CDR2: MNHNS and SASEGT. In regard to this clone: Its antigen remains unidentified.

Specified treatment: approximately 18 received Ad26.COV2.S at low or high dose, single or two shots; five or six received placebo; per-sample allocation not given. Samples came from day 63 after the first vaccine or placebo injection. Sequencing was performed with immunoSEQ multiplex PCR; in TCRdb, only in-frame clones are kept and a portion is missing. The data show around 300,000 clones, roughly nine tenths seen once. This receptor was taken from a person aged 18-65 years who received the Ad26.COV2.S COVID-19 vaccine or a placebo. The sample consisted of peripheral blood, taken in a trial of Ad26.COV2.S vaccine versus placebo. This chain uses TRBV6-1 with TRBJ2-6; no definite D call. The CDR3 DNA sequence: TGTGCCAGCAGTGAAAGAAAAGGTGCCAGAAGCTCTGGGGCCAACGTCCTGACTTTC. As protein: CASSERKGARSSGANVLTF.